These 31 T cell receptor beta chains share one sample of origin, sequenced in a study of blood T cell repertoires in COVID-19. The assay was immunoSEQ multiplex PCR, and TCRdb's table has in-frame clones only and misses some. Here the sample spans about 400,000 clones, roughly 90% being singletons. The sample was PBMCs or T cells enriched from blood (not recorded which). The source is a woman under 40 who had recovered from COVID-19.

The V and J genes are TRBV7-2 and TRBJ2-7; possibly TRBD2 for D (5 bases). Trimming shortened V by 1 base and J by 4 bases, and 8 bases separated the two germline ends. The CDR3 consists of 13 residues. The germline gives CDR1 SGHTA, CDR2 FQGNSA. The CDR3 here is CASSLEWEYEQYF. In DNA, the CDR3 is TGTGCCAGCAGCTTAGAGTGGGAGTACGAGCAGTACTTC.

The genes are TRBV5-1 and TRBJ2-1; 10 bases are shared with TRBD2. From germline, CDR1 is SGHRS and CDR2 YFSETQ. The V gene end was trimmed by 2 bases and the J gene end by 12 bases; junction bases not matched to a gene: 11. The CDR3 runs to 15 residues. CDR3 loop: CASSFRSGGPAGQFF. In DNA form, the CDR3 reads TGCGCCAGCAGCTTCCGTAGCGGGGGGCCCGCGGGGCAGTTCTTC. The full variable domain, rest sourced from reference TRBV5-1 and TRBJ2-1, is KAGVTQTPRYLIKTRGQQVTLSCSPISGHRSVSWYQQTPGQGLQFLFEYFSETQRNKGNFPGRFSGRQFSNSRSEMNVSTLELGDSALYLCASSFRSGGPAGQFFGPGTRLTVL.

The chain links TRBV2 to TRBJ2-7, with 8 bases lining up with TRBD1. This CDR3 comprises 15 residues. The germline gives CDR1 SNHLY, CDR2 FYNNEI. The V and J ends lost 6 bases and 2 bases, in that order; junction bases with no gene match: 9. DNA for the CDR3: TGTGCCAGCAGGGTTCGACAGGGGCCGACCTACGAGCAGTACTTC. It is translated as CASRVRQGPTYEQYF. The complete variable domain, with remaining parts taken from reference TRBV2 and TRBJ2-7, reads EPEVTQTPSHQVTQMGQEVILRCVPISNHLYFYWYRQILGQKVEFLVSFYNNEISEKSEIFDDQFSVERPDGSNFTLKIRSTKLEDSAMYFCASRVRQGPTYEQYFGPGTRLTVT.

The genes are TRBV7-9 and TRBJ1-1, with TRBD1 matching 8 bases. The V gene's germline CDR1 is SEHNR and CDR2 FQNEAQ (reference sequence). V gave up 0 bases and J gave up 0 bases; unmatched junction bases: 3. There are 16 residues in the CDR3. The CDR3 nucleotides are TGTGCCAGCAGCTTAGCCTGGGGACAGGTGAACACTGAAGCTTTCTTT. Protein: CASSLAWGQVNTEAFF.

Written as DNA, the CDR3 is TGTGCCAGCAGAAAGACAGGGGTGGGTTACGAGCAGTACTTC. It specifies CASRKTGVGYEQYF. This chain connects TRBV28 to TRBJ2-7; TRBD1 agrees at 8 bases. Germline lookup yields CDR1 MDHEN and CDR2 SYDVKM. V gave up 6 bases and J gave up 4 bases; unmatched junction bases: 8. The CDR3 contains 14 residues.

The V gene is TRBV6-5, the J gene TRBJ2-5, with TRBD1 matching 10 bases. This CDR3 has 14 residues. V trimming: 6 bases; J trimming: 4 bases; junction bases outside the gene matches: 5. Germline V gene sequence: CDR1 MNHEY, CDR2 SVGAGI. CDR3 sequence: CASRDGTGVETQYF. Written as DNA, the CDR3 is TGTGCCAGCAGGGACGGGACAGGGGTAGAGACCCAGTACTTC.

The CDR3, as DNA: TGTGCCAGCAGTCCCGGACTAGCCGGAGATACGCAGTATTTT. Protein product: CASSPGLAGDTQYF. The gene calls are TRBV7-3 and TRBJ2-3; 8 bases map to TRBD2. The CDR3 runs to 14 residues. CDR1 and CDR2 (germline): SGHTA, FQGTGA. With 6 bases clipped from V and 5 bases from J, the junction kept 7 bases outside the gene matches.

This clone was detected once. The V call is TRBV12-5, the J call TRBJ1-6; 7 positions match TRBD1. V lost 6 bases and J lost 0; bases outside the gene matches: 14. CDR3 length: 19 residues. Germline lookup yields CDR1 LGHNT and CDR2 FRNRAP. DNA for the CDR3: TGTGCTAGTGGGAGTCTGGGGACAGCCAACTTCTCCTATAATTCACCCCTCCACTTT. Translating it yields CASGSLGTANFSYNSPLHF.

The J gene is TRBJ1-5, the V gene TRBV7-2; tentatively, D is TRBD1 (5 bases). CDR3 length: 16 amino acids. From germline, CDR1 is SGHTA and CDR2 FQGNSA. V was trimmed by 5 bases and J by 4 bases, leaving 18 bases between them. CDR3 loop: CASSLNRRGTNQPQHF. CDR3 DNA: TGTGCCAGCAGCCTAAACAGGAGGGGAACAAATCAGCCCCAGCATTTT.

The rearrangement links TRBV29-1 to TRBJ1-2; the D gene is possibly TRBD1 (5 bases). CDR1 and CDR2 from the germline V gene are SQVTM and ANQGSEA. The CDR3 has 17 residues. V was cut by 1 base and J by 7 bases, with 25 bases left in between. CDR3 loop: CSVEVVGLEGSIFGYTF. The CDR3 nucleotides read TGCAGCGTTGAAGTTGTGGGCCTGGAGGGGAGTATATTTGGCTACACCTTC.

The chain is built from TRBV9 and TRBJ2-1, with 7 bases that match TRBD1. Germline CDR1 SGDLS, CDR2 YYNGEE. With 4 bases clipped from V and 5 bases from J, the junction kept 3 bases outside the gene matches. CDR3 size: 13 residues. The CDR3 loop reads CASSFDRDNEQFF. The CDR3 region has the DNA TGTGCCAGCAGCTTCGACAGGGACAATGAGCAGTTCTTC.

The V call is TRBV5-1, the J call TRBJ2-5; a possible D gene is TRBD2 (6 bases). The germline gives CDR1 SGHRS, CDR2 YFSETQ. The V and J ends lost 4 bases and 9 bases respectively, with 22 bases between them. The CDR3 contains 15 residues. This CDR3 reads CASSLGPAGGLAQYF. For the CDR3, the DNA is TGCGCCAGCAGCCTCGGGCCAGCGGGCGGCTTGGCCCAGTACTTC.

This chain joins TRBV15 and TRBJ1-1; D is undetermined. Trimming took 3 bases from V and 4 from J, leaving 15 bases between them. The CDR3 sequence is 15 residues long. Looked up from germline, CDR1 is LNHNV and CDR2 is YYDKDF (reference sequence). The CDR3 bases are TGTGCCACCAGCAGGAGTCGGGGAGAGGGCACTGAAGCTTTCTTT. It is translated as CATSRSRGEGTEAFF.

The chain joins TRBV5-4 to TRBJ1-3, with D unresolved. The CDR3 is 16 residues long. Trimming pared 0 bases from V and 4 bases from J, leaving 14 bases between. In germline, CDR1 is SGHNT, CDR2 YYREEE (reference sequence). The CDR3 protein is CASSLGPGISGNTIYF. The CDR3 DNA sequence: TGTGCCAGCAGCTTGGGTCCGGGGATATCGGGAAACACCATATATTTT. The entire variable domain, with the rest obtained from reference TRBV5-4 and TRBJ1-3, is as follows: ETGVTQSPTHLIKTRGQQVTLRCSSQSGHNTVSWYQQALGQGPQFIFQYYREEENGRGNFPPRFSGLQFPNYSSELNVNALELDDSALYLCASSLGPGISGNTIYFGEGSWLTVV.

J is TRBJ1-6 and V is TRBV25-1; D gene ambiguous. Germline values: CDR1 MGHDK, CDR2 SYGVNS. The CDR3 covers 12 residues. Trimming left V 3 bases short and J 8 bases short, with 5 bases between. CDR3 protein: CASSDPDSPLHF. The CDR3 nucleotides are TGTGCCAGCAGTGACCCTGATTCACCCCTCCACTTT.

The V and J genes are TRBV5-1 and TRBJ1-6, with D possibly matching TRBD1 (5 bases). Between the trimmed V and J ends, which lost 4 bases and 5 bases, there was a span of 13 bases. The CDR3 length is 15 residues. Germline V lookup: CDR1 SGHRS, CDR2 YFSETQ. CDR3 coding DNA: TGCGCCAGCAGCCTCCAGGGTCTGGATAATTCACCCCTCCACTTT. Amino acids: CASSLQGLDNSPLHF.

CDR3 loop: CASSSLLDTNNEQFF. The CDR3 region has the DNA TGCGCCAGCAGCTCTCTATTGGACACAAACAATGAGCAGTTCTTC. The rearrangement uses TRBV5-1 and TRBJ2-1; possible D gene TRBD1, 5 bases. Looked up from germline, CDR1 is SGHRS and CDR2 is YFSETQ. The CDR3 loop spans 15 amino acids. With 3 bases removed from V and 5 bases from J, the gap between germline ends came to 15 bases. Drawing the rest from reference TRBV5-1 and TRBJ2-1, the complete variable domain is KAGVTQTPRYLIKTRGQQVTLSCSPISGHRSVSWYQQTPGQGLQFLFEYFSETQRNKGNFPGRFSGRQFSNSRSEMNVSTLELGDSALYLCASSSLLDTNNEQFFGPGTRLTVL.

The chain uses TRBV7-6 and TRBJ1-3; 9 bases fit TRBD1. V trimming: 5 bases; J trimming: 0 bases; junction bases outside the gene matches: 2. CDR1 and CDR2 from the germline V gene are SGHVS and FNYEAQ. The CDR3 is 15 amino acids. The CDR3 sequence: CASSATGGSGNTIYF. The CDR3, as DNA: TGTGCCAGCAGCGCGACAGGGGGCTCTGGAAACACCATATATTTT.

V usage is TRBV27 and J usage is TRBJ2-3, with TRBD2 matching over 9 bases. The CDR3 is 13 residues long. Germline V lookup: CDR1 MNHEY, CDR2 SMNVEV (reference sequence). For the CDR3, the DNA is TGTGTCGTAGCGGGAGTGATCACAGATACGCAGTATTTT. The encoded protein is CVVAGVITDTQYF.

The rearrangement links TRBV5-5 to TRBJ2-7; 7 nucleotides align to TRBD1. This CDR3 comprises 15 residues. The germline V gene encodes CDR1 SGHKS and CDR2 YYEKEE (reference sequence). The J segment lost 2 bases and the V segment lost 7 bases, leaving 12 bases of the junction unmatched. CDR3 amino acids: CASRASRDSPYEQYF. CDR3 bases: TGTGCCAGCCGAGCGAGCCGGGACAGTCCCTACGAGCAGTACTTC.

The V gene is TRBV29-1, the J gene TRBJ2-2, with 15 bases aligning to TRBD2. This CDR3 contains 14 residues. Germline CDR1 is SQVTM and CDR2 is ANQGSEA. V lost 8 bases, J lost 6 bases, and 4 bases stayed unmatched. The CDR3 DNA is TGCAGCATGAGGACTAGCGGGAGGGCCGGGGAGCTGTTTTTT. This sequence encodes CSMRTSGRAGELFF.

This clone was found once. The rearrangement joins TRBV30 to TRBJ1-4; possible D gene TRBD1, 5 bases. In germline, CDR1 is GTSNPN, CDR2 SVGIG (reference sequence). Trimming took 0 bases from V and 5 from J, leaving 10 bases between them. The CDR3 has 14 residues. The CDR3 sequence is CAWSVQGGNEKLFF. Written as DNA, the CDR3 is TGTGCCTGGAGTGTCCAGGGAGGGAATGAAAAACTGTTTTTT.

The V call is TRBV18, the J call TRBJ2-7; TRBD2 aligns across 15 bases. V shed 2 bases and J 3 bases; nucleotides not matched to a gene: 5. The CDR3 has 17 residues. Per the germline V gene, CDR1 is KGHSH and CDR2 is LQKENI. The CDR3 region has the DNA TGTGCCAGCTCACCATCGGGGACTAGCGGGGGGCTCTACGAGCAGTACTTC. It yields the protein CASSPSGTSGGLYEQYF.

CDR3 coding DNA: TGTGCCAGCAGTGATTTGGACAGGGTCGAGACCCAGTACTTC. It encodes CASSDLDRVETQYF. The chain couples TRBV2 to TRBJ2-5; 8 bases line up with TRBD1. Germline-derived CDR1 and CDR2 are SNHLY and FYNNEI. This CDR3 is built from 14 residues. V dropped 3 bases and J dropped 5; count of bases not matched to a gene: 5.

The chain uses TRBV11-3 and TRBJ2-1, with a weak D call TRBD2 (5 bases). Germline CDR1 reads SGHNT; CDR2 reads YENEEA. The ends were cut back, 4 bases at V and 3 bases at J, with 13 bases in the middle. The CDR3 contains 15 residues. The CDR3: CASSSRGMRYNEQFF. In DNA form, the CDR3 reads TGTGCCAGCAGCTCACGGGGAATGCGCTACAATGAGCAGTTCTTC.

This clone was found once. The V gene is TRBV27, the J gene TRBJ2-7, with TRBD1 matching over 7 bases. Germline V gene data show CDR1 as MNHEY and CDR2 as SMNVEV (reference sequence). V lost 6 bases, J lost 3 bases, and 14 bases stayed unmatched. The CDR3 contains 16 residues. CDR3 amino acids: CASSSFFGTDFYEQYF. The CDR3 DNA reads as TGTGCCAGCAGCTCATTCTTCGGGACAGACTTCTACGAGCAGTACTTC.

In the case of this clone: At the DNA level, this CDR3 is encoded by other sequences in the same sample as well. The rearrangement links TRBV6-5 to TRBJ2-7; 12 bases line up with TRBD2. The V gene's germline CDR1 is MNHEY and CDR2 SVGAGI. J gave up 4 bases and V 6 bases, and 7 bases lay outside the gene matches. The CDR3 covers 15 residues. The CDR3 DNA reads as TGTGCCAGCAGGTTCGGACTAGCGGGATCATACGAGCAGTACTTC. It yields the protein CASRFGLAGSYEQYF.

This clone was counted between two and nine times. J is TRBJ2-1 and V is TRBV7-2; 9 bases line up with TRBD1. The CDR3 length is 14 residues. In germline, CDR1 is SGHTA, CDR2 FQGNSA. V trimming: 5 bases; J trimming: 5 bases; junction bases outside the gene matches: 4. The CDR3 bases are TGTGCCAGCAGCCGCGGACAGGGGAACAATGAGCAGTTCTTC. It specifies CASSRGQGNNEQFF.

There are a few counts of this clone. This chain uses TRBV6-5 with TRBJ2-7, with D tentatively TRBD2 (6 bases). Per germline, CDR1 MNHEY and CDR2 SVGAGI. V was shortened by 5 bases and J by 3 bases, with 17 bases between the two germline ends. The CDR3 is 15 residues long. CDR3 DNA sequence: TGTGCCAGCAGTCGGTCGCGGGACCCCGGCTACGAGCAGTACTTC. Amino acid sequence: CASSRSRDPGYEQYF.

The chain uses TRBV5-4 and TRBJ2-1; no reliable D call. There are 12 residues in the CDR3. Germline-derived CDR1 and CDR2 are SGHNT and YYREEE (reference sequence). Trimming took off 2 bases at V and 9 bases at J, with 9 bases between the two ends. The CDR3 DNA is TGTGCCAGCAGCTTAGATTCCGGTGAGCAGTTCTTC. This codes for CASSLDSGEQFF.

This clone showed up just a few times. The rearrangement uses TRBV9 and TRBJ1-2; D gene unclear. V was trimmed by 0 bases and J by 2 bases, leaving 8 bases between them. This CDR3 region has 14 residues. Germline V gene data show CDR1 as SGDLS and CDR2 as YYNGEE. The CDR3 here is CASSVGGANYGYTF. CDR3 DNA: TGTGCCAGCAGCGTAGGGGGAGCGAACTATGGCTACACCTTC.